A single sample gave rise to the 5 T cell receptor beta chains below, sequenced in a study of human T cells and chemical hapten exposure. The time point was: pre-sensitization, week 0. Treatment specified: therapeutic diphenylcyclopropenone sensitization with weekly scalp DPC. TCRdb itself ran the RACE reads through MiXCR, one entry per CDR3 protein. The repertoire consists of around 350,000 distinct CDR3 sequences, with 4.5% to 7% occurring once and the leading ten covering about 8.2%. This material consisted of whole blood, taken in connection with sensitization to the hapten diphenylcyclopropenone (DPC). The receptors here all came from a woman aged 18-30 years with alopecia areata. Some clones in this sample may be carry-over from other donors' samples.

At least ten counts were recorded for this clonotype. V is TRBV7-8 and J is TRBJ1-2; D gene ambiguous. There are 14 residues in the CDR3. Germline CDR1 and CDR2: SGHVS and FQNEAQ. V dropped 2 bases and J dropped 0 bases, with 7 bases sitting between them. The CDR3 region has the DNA TGTGCCAGCAGCTTACTCTCGGCTAACTATGGCTACACCTTC. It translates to CASSLLSANYGYTF.

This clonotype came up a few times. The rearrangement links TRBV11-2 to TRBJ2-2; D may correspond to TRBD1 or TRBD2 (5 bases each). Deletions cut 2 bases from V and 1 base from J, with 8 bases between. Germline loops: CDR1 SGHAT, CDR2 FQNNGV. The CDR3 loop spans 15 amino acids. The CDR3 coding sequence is TGTGCCAGCAGCTTACTTGGGGGGAACACCGGGGAGCTGTTTTTT. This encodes CASSLLGGNTGELFF.

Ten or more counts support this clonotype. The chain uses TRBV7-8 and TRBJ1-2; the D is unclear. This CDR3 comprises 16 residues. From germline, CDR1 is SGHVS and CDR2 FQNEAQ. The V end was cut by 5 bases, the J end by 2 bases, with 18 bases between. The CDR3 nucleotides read TGTGCCAGCAGCCCTGAACGGGTCGCACGGAACTATGGCTACACCTTC. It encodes CASSPERVARNYGYTF.

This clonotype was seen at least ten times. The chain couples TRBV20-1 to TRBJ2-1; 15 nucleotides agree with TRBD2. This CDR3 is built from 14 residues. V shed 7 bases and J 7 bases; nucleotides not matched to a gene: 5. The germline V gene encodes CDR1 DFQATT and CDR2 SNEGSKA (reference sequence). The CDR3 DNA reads TGCAGTGTTTGGACTAGCGGGGGGGCAAATGAGCAGTTCTTC. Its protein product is CSVWTSGGANEQFF.

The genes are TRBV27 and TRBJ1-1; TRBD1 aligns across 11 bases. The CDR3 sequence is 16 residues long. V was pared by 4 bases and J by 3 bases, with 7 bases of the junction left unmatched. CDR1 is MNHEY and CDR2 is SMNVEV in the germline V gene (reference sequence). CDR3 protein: CASSSGQGATDTEAFF. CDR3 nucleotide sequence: TGTGCCAGCAGTTCAGGACAGGGGGCAACAGACACTGAAGCTTTCTTT.